The source of this TCR beta chain is a study of blood T cell repertoires in COVID-19. Study at large: Italy, Spain and the United States were the sources of the convalescent and acute COVID-19 samples. PBMCs, B-cell-depleted T cells, or T cells provided the cDNA or gDNA that made up the material.

As processed by the authors: It was from reference gene primer amplification that nucleated cell counts were estimated. TCRdb keeps only in-frame clones here, not all; method: immunoSEQ multiplex PCR. V, J and clone size reflect that table, while D and trimming were determined from the DNA. The table shows 70,000 or so clones, with more than 85% occurring only once. Germline V gene lookup returns CDR1 MNHNS and CDR2 SASEGT. There are 17 residues in the CDR3. Losses at the gene ends were 2 bases for V and 1 base for J; bases not matched to a gene: 5. The sequenced sample was peripheral blood. This TCR derives from a man aged 60 to 69 with acute or convalescent COVID-19. The gene calls are TRBV6-1 and TRBJ1-5; 10 nucleotides line up with TRBD1. The CDR3 spells CASSEIGTGVSNQPQHF. CDR3 DNA: TGTGCCAGCAGTGAAATTGGGACAGGGGTAAGCAATCAGCCCCAGCATTTT.